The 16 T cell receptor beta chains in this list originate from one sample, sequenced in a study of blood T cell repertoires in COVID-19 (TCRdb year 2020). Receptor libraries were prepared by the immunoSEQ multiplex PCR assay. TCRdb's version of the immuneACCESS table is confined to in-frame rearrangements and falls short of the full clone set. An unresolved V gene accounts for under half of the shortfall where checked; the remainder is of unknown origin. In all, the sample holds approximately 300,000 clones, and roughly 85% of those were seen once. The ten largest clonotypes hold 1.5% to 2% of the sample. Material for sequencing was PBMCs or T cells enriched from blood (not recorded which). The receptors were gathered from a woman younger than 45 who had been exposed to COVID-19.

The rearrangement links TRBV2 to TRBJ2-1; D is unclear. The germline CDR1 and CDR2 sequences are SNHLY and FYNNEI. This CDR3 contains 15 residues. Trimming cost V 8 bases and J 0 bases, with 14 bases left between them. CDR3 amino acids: CASPWAFGSYNEQFF. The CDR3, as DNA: TGTGCCAGCCCGTGGGCTTTTGGCTCCTACAATGAGCAGTTCTTC.

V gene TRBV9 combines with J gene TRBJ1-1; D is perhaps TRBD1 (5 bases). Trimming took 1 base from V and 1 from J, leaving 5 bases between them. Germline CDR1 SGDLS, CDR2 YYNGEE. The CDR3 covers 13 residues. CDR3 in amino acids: CASSVTGNTEAFF. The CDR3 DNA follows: TGTGCCAGCAGCGTAACAGGGAACACTGAAGCTTTCTTT. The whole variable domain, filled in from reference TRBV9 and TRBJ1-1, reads DSGVTQTPKHLITATGQRVTLRCSPRSGDLSVYWYQQSLDQGLQFLIQYYNGEERAKGNILERFSAQQFPDLHSELNLSSLELGDSALYFCASSVTGNTEAFFGQGTRLTVV.

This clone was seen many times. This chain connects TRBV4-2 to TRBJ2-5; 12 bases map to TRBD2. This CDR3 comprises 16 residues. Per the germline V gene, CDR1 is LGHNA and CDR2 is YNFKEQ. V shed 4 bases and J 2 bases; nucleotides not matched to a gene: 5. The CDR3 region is CASSPGLAGPQETQYF. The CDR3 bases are TGTGCCAGCAGCCCCGGACTAGCGGGGCCTCAAGAGACCCAGTACTTC.

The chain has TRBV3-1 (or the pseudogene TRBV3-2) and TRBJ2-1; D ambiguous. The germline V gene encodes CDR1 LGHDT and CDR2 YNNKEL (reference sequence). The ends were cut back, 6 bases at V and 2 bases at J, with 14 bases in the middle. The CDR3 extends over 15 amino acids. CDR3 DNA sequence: TGTGCCAGCAGGATGCACGGCAGGACCTACAATGAGCAGTTCTTC. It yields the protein CASRMHGRTYNEQFF.

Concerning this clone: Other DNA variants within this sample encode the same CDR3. The CDR3 reads CASSLGQGYGYTF. The CDR3 nucleotides read TGTGCCAGCAGTTTAGGACAGGGGTACGGCTACACCTTC. The V call is TRBV28, the J call TRBJ1-2, with 9 bases aligning to TRBD1. Germline trimming cut 2 bases from V and 8 bases from J; bases unmatched to any gene: 3. This CDR3 comprises 13 residues. Germline CDR1 is MDHEN and CDR2 is SYDVKM.

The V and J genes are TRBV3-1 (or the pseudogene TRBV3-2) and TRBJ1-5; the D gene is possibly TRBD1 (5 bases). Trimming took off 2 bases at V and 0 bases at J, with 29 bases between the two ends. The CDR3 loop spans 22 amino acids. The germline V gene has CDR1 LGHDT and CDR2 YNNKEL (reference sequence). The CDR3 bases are TGTGCCAGCAGCCAATTAATCAACGGAGCCCGAAGGGGCCTATATAGCAATCAGCCCCAGCATTTT. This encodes CASSQLINGARRGLYSNQPQHF.

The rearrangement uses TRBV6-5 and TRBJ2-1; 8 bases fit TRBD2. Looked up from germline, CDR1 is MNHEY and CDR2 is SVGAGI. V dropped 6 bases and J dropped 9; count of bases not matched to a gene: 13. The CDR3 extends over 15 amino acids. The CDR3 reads CASRIVSGSLGEQFF. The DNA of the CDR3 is TGTGCCAGCAGGATCGTCAGCGGGAGTCTCGGTGAGCAGTTCTTC.

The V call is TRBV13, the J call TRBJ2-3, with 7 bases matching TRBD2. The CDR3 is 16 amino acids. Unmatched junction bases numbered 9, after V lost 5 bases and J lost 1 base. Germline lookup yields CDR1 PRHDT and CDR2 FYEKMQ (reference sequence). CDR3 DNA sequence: TGTGCCAGCAGCGCGGCGGGACTAACACGCACAGATACGCAGTATTTT. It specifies CASSAAGLTRTDTQYF.

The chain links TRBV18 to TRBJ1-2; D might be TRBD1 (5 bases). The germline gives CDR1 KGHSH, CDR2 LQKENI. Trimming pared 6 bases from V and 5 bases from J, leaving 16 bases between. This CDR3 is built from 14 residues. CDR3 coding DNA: TGTGCCAGCTCCGCGACAGCGTCATGGTATGGCTACACCTTC. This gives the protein CASSATASWYGYTF.

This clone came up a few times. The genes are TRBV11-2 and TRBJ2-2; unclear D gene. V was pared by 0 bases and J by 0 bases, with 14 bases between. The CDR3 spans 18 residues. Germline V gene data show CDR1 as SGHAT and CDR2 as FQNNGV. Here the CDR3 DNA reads TGTGCCAGCAGCTTAGAGGCCCATGAGGCCACGAACACCGGGGAGCTGTTTTTT. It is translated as CASSLEAHEATNTGELFF. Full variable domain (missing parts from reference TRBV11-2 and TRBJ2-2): EAGVAQSPRYKIIEKRQSVAFWCNPISGHATLYWYQQILGQGPKLLIQFQNNGVVDDSQLPKDRFSAERLKGVDSTLKIQPAKLEDSAVYLCASSLEAHEATNTGELFFGEGSRLTVL.

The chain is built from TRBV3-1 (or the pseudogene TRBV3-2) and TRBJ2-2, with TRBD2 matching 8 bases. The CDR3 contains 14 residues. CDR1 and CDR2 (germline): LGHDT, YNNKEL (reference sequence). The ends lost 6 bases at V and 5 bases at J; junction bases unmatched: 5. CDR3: CASRSAGETGELFF. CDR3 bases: TGTGCCAGCAGATCAGCGGGAGAGACCGGGGAGCTGTTTTTT.

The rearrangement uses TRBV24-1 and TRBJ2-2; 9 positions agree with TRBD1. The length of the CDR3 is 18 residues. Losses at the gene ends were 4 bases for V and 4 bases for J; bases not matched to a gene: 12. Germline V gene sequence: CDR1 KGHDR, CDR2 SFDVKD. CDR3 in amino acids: CATSDKRRDRERTGELFF. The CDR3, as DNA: TGTGCCACCAGTGACAAGCGACGGGACAGGGAACGCACCGGGGAGCTGTTTTTT.

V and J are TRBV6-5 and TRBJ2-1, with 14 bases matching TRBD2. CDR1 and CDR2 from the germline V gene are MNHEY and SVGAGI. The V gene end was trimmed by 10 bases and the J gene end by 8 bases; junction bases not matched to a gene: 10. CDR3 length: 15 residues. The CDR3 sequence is CATYQGLAGVYEQFF. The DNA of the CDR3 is TGTGCCACCTACCAGGGACTAGCGGGAGTGTATGAGCAGTTCTTC.

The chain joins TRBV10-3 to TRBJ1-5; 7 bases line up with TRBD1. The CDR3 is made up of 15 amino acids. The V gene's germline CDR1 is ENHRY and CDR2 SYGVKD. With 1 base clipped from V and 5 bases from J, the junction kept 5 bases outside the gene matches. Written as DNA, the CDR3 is TGTGCCATCAGTGAGTTCCGACAGGGCGATCAGCCCCAGCATTTT. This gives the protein CAISEFRQGDQPQHF.

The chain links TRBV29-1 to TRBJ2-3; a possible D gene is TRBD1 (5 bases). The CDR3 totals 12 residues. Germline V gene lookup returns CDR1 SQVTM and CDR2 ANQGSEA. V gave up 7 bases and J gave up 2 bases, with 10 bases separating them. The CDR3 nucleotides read TGCAGCGACCTGACAGCCACAGATACGCAGTATTTT. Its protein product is CSDLTATDTQYF.

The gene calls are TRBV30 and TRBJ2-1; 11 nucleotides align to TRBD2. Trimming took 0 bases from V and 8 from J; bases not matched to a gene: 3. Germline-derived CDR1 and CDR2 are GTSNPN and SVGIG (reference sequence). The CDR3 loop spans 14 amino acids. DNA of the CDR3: TGTGCCTGGAGTGTGGGGACTAGCGGCCATGAGCAGTTCTTC. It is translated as CAWSVGTSGHEQFF.